The 11 T cell receptor beta chains below all came from one sample that was sequenced in a study of shared clonotypes between healthy human individuals. Produced via immunoSEQ multiplex PCR; TCRdb's table is partial and in-frame only. The data show 1,400,000 or so clones, with about 98.5% seen just once and around 0.33% held by the top ten. Sequencing was done on a sample of naive CD4+ T cells sorted from blood. Subset noted: CD45RA+ positively selected. Receptor source: a man younger than 45 in good health.

V gene TRBV6-5 combines with J gene TRBJ2-3, with unresolved D. The length of the CDR3 is 13 residues. CDR1 MNHEY and CDR2 SVGAGI come from the germline V gene. V shed 5 bases and J shed 5 bases, with 11 bases lying between them. The CDR3 DNA follows: TGTGCCAGCAGTCAAATTCTTAGAGATACGCAGTATTTT. This gives the protein CASSQILRDTQYF.

V gene TRBV18 combines with J gene TRBJ2-2; tentatively, D is TRBD2 (5 bases). Germline CDR1 and CDR2: KGHSH and LQKENI. The CDR3 totals 13 residues. The ends were cut back, 6 bases at V and 5 bases at J, with 10 bases in the middle. Written as DNA, the CDR3 is TGTGCCAGCTCGTCTCTAGCTACCGGGGAGCTGTTTTTT. Translation gives CASSSLATGELFF.

V is TRBV28 and J is TRBJ2-2, with a tentative D call TRBD2 (5 bases). The CDR3 covers 13 residues. Looked up from germline, CDR1 is MDHEN and CDR2 is SYDVKM. Trimming removed 10 bases from V and 1 base from J, with 10 bases in between. CDR3 nucleotides: TGTGCCATCCCTCGGGGGAACACCGGGGAGCTGTTTTTT. It specifies CAIPRGNTGELFF.

This clone was seen just once. This sequence joins TRBV27 and TRBJ2-1; TRBD1 agrees at 8 bases. Germline loops: CDR1 MNHEY, CDR2 SMNVEV (reference sequence). The CDR3 is 16 amino acids. V shed 1 base and J 6 bases; nucleotides not matched to a gene: 8. The CDR3 coding sequence is TGTGCCAGCAGTTTATTATCCGGACAGGGTCGCAATGAGCAGTTCTTC. Its protein is CASSLLSGQGRNEQFF.

The genes are TRBV9 and TRBJ1-1, with a possible D match to TRBD1 (6 bases). V dropped 0 bases and J dropped 6 bases, with 12 bases sitting between them. The CDR3 sequence is 14 residues long. CDR1 is SGDLS and CDR2 is YYNGEE in the germline V gene. CDR3 loop: CASSVGGAQPEAFF. CDR3 sequence (DNA): TGTGCCAGCAGCGTAGGGGGGGCCCAGCCTGAAGCTTTCTTT.

This clone was picked up one time. Additional DNA sequences in this sample encode the identical CDR3. The rearrangement uses TRBV7-2 and TRBJ1-5; D may be TRBD1 (5 bases). CDR3 length: 14 residues. Germline CDR1 SGHTA, CDR2 FQGNSA. V shed 0 bases and J shed 2 bases, with 5 bases lying between them. For the CDR3, the DNA is TGTGCCAGCAGCTTAGCAGGGGGCAATCAGCCCCAGCATTTT. Its protein product is CASSLAGGNQPQHF.

The V call is TRBV6-6, the J call TRBJ1-5; maybe TRBD1 (6 bases). V was shortened by 6 bases and J by 0 bases, with 12 bases between the two germline ends. The CDR3 covers 15 residues. Germline V CDR1 and CDR2: MNHNY, SVGAGI (reference sequence). CDR3 sequence (DNA): TGTGCCAGCAGCCCCAGGGGTGGTAGCAATCAGCCCCAGCATTTT. Amino acids: CASSPRGGSNQPQHF.

The chain employs TRBV27 and TRBJ1-1; tentatively, D is TRBD1 (6 bases). CDR3 length: 14 amino acids. The V gene lost 3 bases and the J gene lost 4 bases, with 12 bases spanning the gap. Germline lookup yields CDR1 MNHEY and CDR2 SMNVEV (reference sequence). As DNA, the CDR3 is TGTGCCAGCAGTTTGGCCAGGGGAGGCACTGAAGCTTTCTTT. The encoded protein is CASSLARGGTEAFF.

In regard to this clone: Since a much larger clone is just one base distant, this may be a read error. Distinct nucleotide sequences in the sample also encode this CDR3. This chain joins TRBV5-1 and TRBJ2-5; unclear D gene. Germline V lookup: CDR1 SGHRS, CDR2 YFSETQ. CDR3 length: 11 residues. Trimming pared 4 bases from V and 2 bases from J, leaving 3 bases between. This chain's CDR3 is CASSVQETQYF. CDR3 DNA sequence: TGCGCCAGCAGCGTACAAGAGACCCAGTACTTC. The entire variable domain, with the rest obtained from reference TRBV5-1 and TRBJ2-5, is as follows: KAGVTQTPRYLIKTRGQQVTLSCSPISGHRSVSWYQQTPGQGLQFLFEYFSETQRNKGNFPGRFSGRQFSNSRSEMNVSTLELGDSALYLCASSVQETQYFGPGTRLLVL.

V and J are TRBV7-2 and TRBJ2-7, with 8 bases fitting TRBD1. Germline V gives CDR1 SGHTA, CDR2 FQGNSA. The V segment lost 3 bases and the J segment 0 bases; nucleotides outside the gene matches: 10. The CDR3 totals 17 residues. CDR3 in amino acids: CASSFRQGLHLSYEQYF. The CDR3 DNA sequence: TGTGCCAGCAGCTTCAGACAGGGGTTGCACCTCTCCTACGAGCAGTACTTC.

The V gene is TRBV18, the J gene TRBJ2-5; tentative D call: TRBD2 (5 bases). Trimming removed 3 bases from V and 1 base from J, with 12 bases in between. CDR3 length: 15 residues. Germline V lookup: CDR1 KGHSH, CDR2 LQKENI. The CDR3 DNA follows: TGTGCCAGCTCACCCTATAGCGACGCCCAAGAGACCCAGTACTTC. Its protein product is CASSPYSDAQETQYF. The complete variable domain, with remaining parts taken from reference TRBV18 and TRBJ2-5, reads NAGVMQNPRHLVRRRGQEARLRCSPMKGHSHVYWYRQLPEEGLKFMVYLQKENIIDESGMPKERFSAEFPKEGPSILRIQQVVRGDSAAYFCASSPYSDAQETQYFGPGTRLLVL.